A single sample is the source of the 30 T cell receptor beta chains below, sequenced in a study of cytomegalovirus exposure and HLA in healthy donors. Primers for the PCR totalled 60 Vbeta and 13 Jbeta. Sequenced by immunoSEQ multiplex PCR; TCRdb stores in-frame clones only, minus some. The sample yields around 65,000 clones, 68% seen once. The source material was PBMCs. The receptors come from a man aged 35 to 55 in good health and CMV-seropositive.

The chain combines TRBV5-8 with TRBJ1-2; 9 nucleotides align to TRBD1. The CDR3 has 16 residues. The V segment lost 0 bases and the J segment 1 base; nucleotides outside the gene matches: 4. Germline CDR1 SGHTS, CDR2 YDEGEE. CDR3 DNA sequence: TGTGCCAGCAGCTTGGCCCTGACAGGGGGTAACTATGGCTACACCTTC. This encodes CASSLALTGGNYGYTF.

The gene calls are TRBV18 and TRBJ2-7; D is perhaps TRBD2 (5 bases). CDR1 KGHSH and CDR2 LQKENI come from the germline V gene. CDR3 length equals 14 residues. V dropped 1 base and J dropped 3 bases, with 10 bases sitting between them. CDR3 amino acids: CASSPRGQVYEQYF. The CDR3 DNA reads TGTGCCAGCTCACCACGCGGGCAGGTCTACGAGCAGTACTTC.

The count of this clone is one. V gene TRBV2 combines with J gene TRBJ1-1; 7 nucleotides agree with TRBD1. CDR1 is SNHLY and CDR2 is FYNNEI in the germline V gene. V gave up 6 bases and J gave up 3 bases; unmatched junction bases: 4. The CDR3 has 13 amino acids. CDR3 sequence (DNA): TGTGCCAGCAGGGAGGACAGGTACACTGAAGCTTTCTTT. It codes for CASREDRYTEAFF.

The rearrangement uses TRBV19 and TRBJ2-1, with 8 bases lining up with TRBD2. Losses at the gene ends were 5 bases for V and 4 bases for J; bases not matched to a gene: 4. Germline CDR1 reads LNHDA; CDR2 reads SQIVND (reference sequence). This CDR3 has 14 amino acids. CDR3 amino acids: CASSSTSAYNEQFF. CDR3 coding DNA: TGTGCCAGTAGTTCGACTAGCGCTTACAATGAGCAGTTCTTC.

The V gene is TRBV2, the J gene TRBJ2-2, with 10 bases fitting TRBD2. The CDR3 has 16 residues. CDR1 and CDR2 (germline): SNHLY, FYNNEI. V dropped 8 bases and J dropped 7; count of bases not matched to a gene: 13. The CDR3 is CASQPGSSGSIGELFF. In DNA form, the CDR3 reads TGTGCCAGCCAACCAGGGTCTAGCGGGAGCATCGGGGAGCTGTTTTTT.

The V and J genes are TRBV6-4 and TRBJ2-1; 7 positions agree with TRBD2. CDR1 is MRHNA, CDR2 SNTAGT, per germline. The CDR3 has 14 residues. The V gene end was trimmed by 6 bases and the J gene end by 7 bases; junction bases not matched to a gene: 9. The CDR3 DNA reads as TGTGCCAGCAGACGGACTAGTTCGGGGAATGAGCAGTTCTTC. It encodes CASRRTSSGNEQFF.

The gene calls are TRBV25-1 and TRBJ1-1, with D hard to call. Germline V gene lookup returns CDR1 MGHDK and CDR2 SYGVNS. The CDR3 length is 15 residues. The V gene lost 4 bases and the J gene lost 2 bases, with 14 bases spanning the gap. CDR3 protein: CASSAPGRGNTEAFF. For the CDR3, the DNA is TGTGCCAGCAGTGCCCCGGGCCGGGGAAACACTGAAGCTTTCTTT.

The chain recombines TRBV2 with TRBJ1-6; 8 bases line up with TRBD1. Per germline, CDR1 SNHLY and CDR2 FYNNEI. The CDR3 extends over 13 amino acids. Trimming cost V 7 bases and J 7 bases; bases outside gene matches: 3. In DNA, the CDR3 is TGTGCCAGCAACCAGGGGGCGAATTCACCCCTCCACTTT. Translating it yields CASNQGANSPLHF.

The V and J genes are TRBV21-1 and TRBJ2-5; the DNA was not used to check the table's D call, TRBD2. TRBV21-1 is reported as a pseudogene. This CDR3 spans 17 amino acids. The CDR3 sequence is CASSNRGTEPRPETQYF. CDR3 DNA: TGTGCCAGCAGCAACAGAGGTACTGAGCCAAGACCGGAGACCCAGTACTTC.

The J gene is TRBJ2-4, the V gene TRBV19; weak D call: TRBD1 (8 bases). Germline values: CDR1 LNHDA, CDR2 SQIVND (reference sequence). Trimming stripped 7 bases from V and 9 bases from J, with 16 bases between. The CDR3 is made up of 13 amino acids. The CDR3: CASTGTGGSIQYF. CDR3 nucleotides: TGTGCCAGTACCGGGACAGGCGGGAGCATTCAGTACTTC.

The CDR3 sequence is CASSQDSYGYTF. DNA of the CDR3: TGTGCCAGCAGCCAGGACAGCTATGGCTACACCTTC. J is TRBJ1-2 and V is TRBV11-3; D is possibly TRBD1 (6 bases). The V and J ends lost 5 bases and 4 bases respectively, with 8 bases between them. The germline V gene encodes CDR1 SGHNT and CDR2 YENEEA. CDR3 size: 12 residues.

The chain employs TRBV6-1 and TRBJ2-3; 9 bases map to TRBD1. Unmatched junction bases numbered 2, after V lost 5 bases and J lost 2 bases. The CDR3 runs to 14 residues. The germline V gene encodes CDR1 MNHNS and CDR2 SASEGT. This CDR3 reads CASSRTGDTDTQYF. The CDR3 DNA reads as TGTGCCAGCAGTAGGACAGGGGACACAGATACGCAGTATTTT.

This clone came up a few times. The genes are TRBV2 and TRBJ2-1; unclear D gene. This CDR3 is 14 amino acids long. The V end lost 4 bases, the J end lost 6 bases, and 13 bases lay between the germline ends. Germline V lookup: CDR1 SNHLY, CDR2 FYNNEI. The CDR3 reads CASSGGNHLNEQFF. The CDR3 DNA reads TGTGCCAGCAGTGGCGGCAACCATCTCAATGAGCAGTTCTTC.

The J gene is TRBJ2-5, the V gene TRBV30, with a tentative D call TRBD2 (6 bases). Germline V gene data show CDR1 as GTSNPN and CDR2 as SVGIG (reference sequence). The CDR3 is 13 amino acids. V was clipped by 0 bases and J by 10 bases, with 15 bases between them. This chain's CDR3 is CAWSVAGPGSQYF. DNA for the CDR3: TGTGCCTGGAGTGTAGCGGGCCCGGGGAGCCAGTACTTC.

The chain joins TRBV7-8 to TRBJ1-1, with 9 bases matching TRBD1. From germline, CDR1 is SGHVS and CDR2 FQNEAQ. This CDR3 comprises 14 residues. V trimming: 1 base; J trimming: 6 bases; junction bases outside the gene matches: 3. Written as DNA, the CDR3 is TGTGCCAGCAGCTTAGGACAGGGGGTTCCTGAAGCTTTCTTT. Translating gives CASSLGQGVPEAFF.

This clone was observed a handful of times. This sequence joins TRBV27 and TRBJ2-1; TRBD1 matches 7 bases. V lost 5 bases to trimming and J lost 9 bases; unmatched junction nucleotides: 10. Germline CDR1 and CDR2: MNHEY and SMNVEV (reference sequence). The CDR3 runs 14 residues. The CDR3, as DNA: TGTGCCAGCAGTGACATGACAGGGTCGGCTGAGCAGTTCTTC. Its translation: CASSDMTGSAEQFF.

This chain connects TRBV7-2 to TRBJ2-5; a weak D match, TRBD1 (6 bases). V gave up 3 bases and J gave up 2 bases, with 10 bases separating them. The CDR3 covers 14 residues. Germline V gene lookup returns CDR1 SGHTA and CDR2 FQGNSA. DNA for the CDR3: TGTGCCAGCAGCTTGTGGGGGCGTCAAGAGACCCAGTACTTC. Its translation: CASSLWGRQETQYF. Full variable domain (remainder filled in from reference TRBV7-2 and TRBJ2-5): GAGVSQSPSNKVTEKGKDVELRCDPISGHTALYWYRQSLGQGLEFLIYFQGNSAPDKSGLPSDRFSAERTGGSVSTLTIQRTQQEDSAVYLCASSLWGRQETQYFGPGTRLLVL.

The chain has TRBV7-6 and TRBJ1-3; tentatively, D is TRBD1 (6 bases). The CDR3 consists of 14 residues. The germline CDR1 and CDR2 sequences are SGHVS and FNYEAQ. V lost 4 bases, J lost 4 bases, and 11 bases lay in between. In DNA form, the CDR3 reads TGTGCCAGCAGCTCCAGGGGAAGGGGAAACACCATATATTTT. Protein product: CASSSRGRGNTIYF.

This chain joins TRBV6-5 and TRBJ1-3; 7 nucleotides line up with TRBD1. The CDR3 has 15 residues. The ends lost 7 bases at V and 4 bases at J; junction bases unmatched: 10. The germline CDR1 and CDR2 sequences are MNHEY and SVGAGI. The CDR3 is CASKPEGAIGNTIYF. In nucleotides, the CDR3 is TGTGCCAGCAAACCGGAGGGGGCGATCGGAAACACCATATATTTT.

The chain combines TRBV27 with TRBJ2-5, with 7 bases aligning to TRBD1. Gene TRBJ2-7 matches the end of the DNA better, so the J call may be wrong. The CDR3 runs 13 residues. Germline CDR1 reads MNHEY; CDR2 reads SMNVEV (reference sequence). The CDR3 DNA reads TGTGCCAGCAGTTTCCTCGGGACAGACGAGCAGTACTTC. As protein: CASSFLGTDEQYF.

CDR3 protein: CSVGDRMNSPLHF. The CDR3 nucleotides read TGCAGCGTTGGGGACAGAATGAATTCACCCCTCCACTTT. The V and J genes are TRBV29-1 and TRBJ1-6, with 7 bases aligning to TRBD1. CDR1 and CDR2 from the germline V gene are SQVTM and ANQGSEA. Losses at the gene ends were 4 bases for V and 7 bases for J; bases not matched to a gene: 4. The CDR3 sequence is 13 residues long.

V is TRBV6-6 and J is TRBJ2-7, with D perhaps TRBD2 (7 bases). The CDR3 has 14 residues. The V end was cut by 0 bases, the J end by 5 bases, with 11 bases between. The germline V gene encodes CDR1 MNHNY and CDR2 SVGAGI (reference sequence). CDR3 in DNA: TGTGCCAGCAGTTACTCTCGGGGGGCCCACGAGCAGTACTTC. Residues: CASSYSRGAHEQYF.

The genes are TRBV21-1 and TRBJ1-1; the DNA was not used to check the table's D call, TRBD1. TRBV21-1 is a pseudogene segment. This CDR3 has 15 amino acids. The CDR3: CASPQPGGMNTEAFF. The CDR3 bases are TGTGCCAGCCCTCAGCCTGGGGGCATGAACACTGAAGCTTTCTTT.

Notes on this clone: Other DNA variants within this sample encode the same CDR3. This chain joins TRBV5-1 and TRBJ2-5, with 7 bases lining up with TRBD2. J gave up 2 bases and V 0 bases, and 4 bases lay outside the gene matches. This CDR3 has 15 residues. Germline CDR1 and CDR2: SGHRS and YFSETQ. The CDR3 region is CASSLAPGGQETQYF. CDR3 sequence (DNA): TGCGCCAGCAGCTTGGCCCCGGGGGGACAAGAGACCCAGTACTTC.

V and J are TRBV30 and TRBJ1-3, with TRBD1 as a possible D gene (5 bases). The ends were cut back, 2 bases at V and 3 bases at J, with 8 bases in the middle. CDR3 size: 13 residues. From germline, CDR1 is GTSNPN and CDR2 SVGIG (reference sequence). CDR3 in DNA: TGTGCCTGGAGTACAGGTTTTGGAAACACCATATATTTT. Protein sequence: CAWSTGFGNTIYF.

Only a few counts were recorded for this clone. The identical CDR3 is also encoded by other nucleotide sequences in the sample. The chain recombines TRBV5-1 with TRBJ2-5; TRBD1 agrees at 7 bases. V lost 0 bases, J lost 1 base, and 3 bases stayed unmatched. From germline, CDR1 is SGHRS and CDR2 YFSETQ. This CDR3 region has 15 residues. The CDR3 DNA reads TGCGCCAGCAGCTTGGCCCCAGGGGGCCAAGAGACCCAGTACTTC. This codes for CASSLAPGGQETQYF.

V is TRBV7-2 and J is TRBJ1-5, with TRBD1 matching 8 bases. Germline CDR1 and CDR2: SGHTA and FQGNSA. V lost 7 bases and J lost 4; bases outside the gene matches: 15. The CDR3 runs 17 residues. CDR3: CASTPGGAGGLNQPQHF. CDR3 DNA sequence: TGTGCCAGCACCCCCGGTGGGGCAGGGGGCTTAAATCAGCCCCAGCATTTT.

The V call is TRBV29-1, the J call TRBJ2-5; 9 nucleotides agree with TRBD2. The CDR3 is 14 amino acids. V lost 3 bases and J lost 5; bases outside the gene matches: 7. Germline assignment: CDR1 SQVTM and CDR2 ANQGSEA. The CDR3, as DNA: TGCAGCGTTGATACCGCGGGGGGGCCGGAGACCCAGTACTTC. Translation gives CSVDTAGGPETQYF.

The table lists this clone with a count of one. This chain connects TRBV4-3 to TRBJ1-6, with D hard to call. The V end lost 0 bases, the J end lost 8 bases, and 5 bases lay between the germline ends. From germline, CDR1 is LGHNA and CDR2 YSLEER. The CDR3 totals 13 residues. The CDR3 DNA sequence: TGCGCCAGCAGCCAAGACCGGGATTCACCCCTCCACTTT. It is translated as CASSQDRDSPLHF.

The chain couples TRBV7-6 to TRBJ2-7, with 7 positions matching TRBD1. The closer fit of TRBJ2-5 to the DNA end suggests the J call may be wrong. Germline CDR1 reads SGHVS; CDR2 reads FNYEAQ. The CDR3 sequence is 15 residues long. This CDR3 reads CASSLAHRGWETQYF. In nucleotides, the CDR3 is TGTGCCAGCAGCTTAGCCCACAGGGGATGGGAGACCCAGTACTTC.